The 13 T cell receptor beta chains given below trace back to one sample, sequenced in a study of blood T cell repertoires in COVID-19. TCRdb keeps only in-frame clones here, not all; method: immunoSEQ multiplex PCR. Of 95,000 to 110,000 clones detected, roughly 82% appear once; the ten largest clones hold 26%. Input material: peripheral blood. The source of these receptors is a man in his fifties or sixties with acute or convalescent COVID-19.

The genes are TRBV9 and TRBJ1-2, with 9 positions matching TRBD1. The CDR3 runs to 18 residues. The germline gives CDR1 SGDLS, CDR2 YYNGEE. J was trimmed by 8 bases and V by 2 bases; bases with no gene match: 19. The CDR3 reads CASSVGAGTGILTAGYTF. The CDR3 nucleotides read TGTGCCAGCAGCGTGGGGGCCGGGACAGGGATTCTCACGGCCGGCTACACCTTC.

Here the CDR3 DNA reads TGCGCCAGCAGCTTGATGGGGGCAGGGGAGACCCAGTACTTC. Its protein product is CASSLMGAGETQYF. This rearrangement joins TRBV5-1 to TRBJ2-5; tentatively, D is TRBD1 (6 bases). Germline V gene lookup returns CDR1 SGHRS and CDR2 YFSETQ. CDR3 length: 14 amino acids. V was cut by 1 base and J by 5 bases, with 12 bases left in between.

The rearrangement joins TRBV7-2 to TRBJ1-2; D is possibly TRBD1 (6 bases). Per germline, CDR1 SGHTA and CDR2 FQGNSA. Deletions cut 2 bases from V and 4 bases from J, with 20 bases between. The CDR3 contains 17 residues. CDR3 in amino acids: CASSLSMGGPGGYGYTF. CDR3 in DNA: TGTGCCAGCAGCTTAAGCATGGGGGGCCCGGGAGGCTATGGCTACACCTTC. The whole variable domain, filled in from reference TRBV7-2 and TRBJ1-2, reads GAGVSQSPSNKVTEKGKDVELRCDPISGHTALYWYRQSLGQGLEFLIYFQGNSAPDKSGLPSDRFSAERTGGSVSTLTIQRTQQEDSAVYLCASSLSMGGPGGYGYTFGSGTRLTVV.

The V gene is TRBV6-5, the J gene TRBJ1-5; 11 positions agree with TRBD1. Germline CDR1 reads MNHEY; CDR2 reads SVGAGI. V lost 6 bases and J lost 5; bases outside the gene matches: 6. CDR3 length: 15 residues. In DNA form, the CDR3 reads TGTGCCAGCAGACCCGGGACAGGGGGTTATCAGCCCCAGCATTTT. Encoded protein: CASRPGTGGYQPQHF.

This chain connects TRBV11-2 to TRBJ2-5; 9 positions match TRBD2. V lost 5 bases, J lost 5 bases, and 9 bases stayed unmatched. Germline lookup yields CDR1 SGHAT and CDR2 FQNNGV. The CDR3 is made up of 15 amino acids. The CDR3 here is CASSRVGGRVETQYF. CDR3 DNA: TGTGCCAGCAGCAGAGTGGGCGGGAGGGTCGAGACCCAGTACTTC.

V is TRBV27 and J is TRBJ1-5; 10 positions agree with TRBD1. This CDR3 has 16 amino acids. The junction had 4 bases not matched to a gene; V was cut back by 0 bases and J by 5 bases. CDR1 and CDR2 from the germline V gene are MNHEY and SMNVEV (reference sequence). CDR3 sequence (DNA): TGTGCCAGCAGTTTATCGACAGGGGGCCTAGATCAGCCCCAGCATTTT. Translating gives CASSLSTGGLDQPQHF.

The rearrangement uses TRBV10-2 and TRBJ1-1, with TRBD1 as a possible D gene (5 bases). The CDR3 consists of 16 residues. With 2 bases removed from V and 0 bases from J, the gap between germline ends came to 13 bases. Per germline, CDR1 WSHSY and CDR2 SAAADI. The CDR3 region is CASSEKRGSMNTEAFF. Written as DNA, the CDR3 is TGCGCCAGCAGTGAGAAAAGGGGCTCCATGAACACTGAAGCTTTCTTT.

This clone was seen a handful of times. The genes are TRBV7-8 and TRBJ2-2; no clear D. With 5 bases removed from V and 4 bases from J, the gap between germline ends came to 8 bases. Germline V CDR1 and CDR2: SGHVS, FQNEAQ. The length of the CDR3 is 13 residues. This chain's CDR3 is CASSPRVTGELFF. The CDR3 DNA sequence: TGTGCCAGCAGCCCTCGTGTCACCGGGGAGCTGTTTTTT.

The chain uses TRBV7-9 and TRBJ2-3, with 9 bases matching TRBD1. The CDR3 runs to 17 residues. CDR1 is SEHNR and CDR2 is FQNEAQ in the germline V gene (reference sequence). The V segment lost 4 bases and the J segment 2 bases; nucleotides outside the gene matches: 10. CDR3 DNA: TGTGCCAGCAGCTCCCCATTTCGGACAGGGGTCACAGATACGCAGTATTTT. It yields the protein CASSSPFRTGVTDTQYF.

The V call is TRBV13, the J call TRBJ2-3, with D hard to call. There are 13 residues in the CDR3. The V and J ends lost 6 bases and 0 bases respectively, with 7 bases between them. Germline V CDR1 and CDR2: PRHDT, FYEKMQ (reference sequence). CDR3 coding DNA: TGTGCCAGCAGGATGGCTAGCACAGATACGCAGTATTTT. This translates into CASRMASTDTQYF.

The rearrangement links TRBV6-5 to TRBJ1-1; 7 bases are shared with TRBD1. Germline lookup yields CDR1 MNHEY and CDR2 SVGAGI. The CDR3 has 13 amino acids. Trimming cost V 10 bases and J 0 bases; bases outside gene matches: 5. In DNA, the CDR3 is TGTGCCACCGACGACAGGGTGAACACTGAAGCTTTCTTT. It encodes CATDDRVNTEAFF.

The chain has TRBV7-8 and TRBJ2-2, with a tentative D call TRBD2 (5 bases). Between the trimmed V and J ends, which lost 5 bases and 3 bases, there was a span of 16 bases. This CDR3 contains 16 residues. The V gene's germline CDR1 is SGHVS and CDR2 FQNEAQ. The CDR3 nucleotides read TGTGCCAGCAGCCCCTCGACTATAATCTACACCGGGGAGCTGTTTTTT. Its protein is CASSPSTIIYTGELFF.

The chain has TRBV9 and TRBJ2-2, with D tentatively TRBD1 (5 bases). Germline CDR1 SGDLS, CDR2 YYNGEE. CDR3 length equals 14 residues. V dropped 4 bases and J dropped 5 bases, with 12 bases sitting between them. As DNA, the CDR3 is TGTGCCAGCAGCCCCCAGGGTAGGACCGGGGAGCTGTTTTTT. Protein product: CASSPQGRTGELFF.